These 25 T cell receptor beta chains came from one sample sequenced in a study of monozygotic twins with cystic fibrosis. The table came from immunoSEQ multiplex PCR; TCRdb's copy has only in-frame clones and leaves some out. The sample consists of about 36,000 clones, around 82% of them appearing once. Sequencing was carried out using blood. All receptors derive from a girl aged 2-9 years with cystic fibrosis.

The rearrangement joins TRBV11-3 to TRBJ2-5; D call uncertain. CDR3 length: 13 residues. Trimming took 1 base from V and 2 from J, leaving 5 bases between them. The V gene's germline CDR1 is SGHNT and CDR2 YENEEA. The CDR3 nucleotides are TGTGCCAGCAGCTTAGCAGTACAAGAGACCCAGTACTTC. It codes for CASSLAVQETQYF.

The chain is built from TRBV4-1 and TRBJ1-4; possible D gene TRBD1, 5 bases. Germline assignment: CDR1 MGHRA and CDR2 YSYEKL. V lost 4 bases and J lost 7, with 22 bases in between. This CDR3 region has 17 residues. DNA for the CDR3: TGCGCCAGCAGCCCCCCTCCCCACCAGGGTCCGAGTGAAAAACTGTTTTTT. It yields the protein CASSPPPHQGPSEKLFF.

The chain is built from TRBV30 and TRBJ2-1, with TRBD2 identical over 16 bases. The CDR3 extends over 15 amino acids. The V gene end was trimmed by 4 bases and the J gene end by 8 bases; junction bases not matched to a gene: 5. Germline V gene sequence: CDR1 GTSNPN, CDR2 SVGIG (reference sequence). The CDR3 coding sequence is TGTGCCTGGACCGGGACTAGCGGGGGGGCCGATGAGCAGTTCTTC. Amino acids: CAWTGTSGGADEQFF.

The chain uses TRBV10-3 and TRBJ1-2; 7 bases align to TRBD1. Per the germline V gene, CDR1 is ENHRY and CDR2 is SYGVKD. Trimming at V came to 6 bases and at J to 5 bases, leaving 24 bases not matched to a gene. This CDR3 comprises 19 residues. The CDR3, as DNA: TGTGCCATCAGCATACTTCACGCGGGACAGTCGACCGCTTTATATGGCTACACCTTC. Translation: CAISILHAGQSTALYGYTF.

This chain links TRBV6-1 with TRBJ1-1, with 7 bases lining up with TRBD1. The CDR3 is made up of 13 amino acids. Germline loops: CDR1 MNHNS, CDR2 SASEGT. V lost 10 bases to trimming and J lost 11 bases; unmatched junction nucleotides: 16. The CDR3 region has the DNA TGTGCCACTCTAGACAGGGTGAAGTTGGGGGCTTTCTTT. Translating it yields CATLDRVKLGAFF.

In DNA form, the CDR3 reads TGTGCCAGCAGTCCGGACAGGCGCCTGGGGAACACCATATATTTT. Residues: CASSPDRRLGNTIYF. This chain connects TRBV6-5 to TRBJ1-3; 7 nucleotides line up with TRBD1. The junction had 11 bases not matched to a gene; V was cut back by 5 bases and J by 7 bases. The CDR3 totals 15 residues. Germline lookup yields CDR1 MNHEY and CDR2 SVGAGI.

The CDR3 DNA follows: TGTGCCAGCAGTCCGAACAGGGTAAATAATGAAAAACTGTTTTTT. Translated: CASSPNRVNNEKLFF. The chain carries TRBV6-5 and TRBJ1-4, with D possibly being TRBD1 (6 bases). This CDR3 contains 15 residues. V was pared by 5 bases and J by 4 bases, with 14 bases between. In germline, CDR1 is MNHEY, CDR2 SVGAGI.

The gene calls are TRBV4-1 and TRBJ1-6; D may be TRBD1 (6 bases). Germline-derived CDR1 and CDR2 are MGHRA and YSYEKL. The CDR3 contains 16 residues. The V end was cut by 2 bases, the J end by 6 bases, with 14 bases between. The CDR3 region has the DNA TGCGCCAGCAGCCAATGGGACAAGATATTTAATTCACCCCTCCACTTT. It is translated as CASSQWDKIFNSPLHF.

The rearrangement joins TRBV11-2 to TRBJ2-1, with TRBD2 matching over 9 bases. Germline V gene lookup returns CDR1 SGHAT and CDR2 FQNNGV. The V segment lost 4 bases and the J segment 7 bases; nucleotides outside the gene matches: 8. The CDR3 covers 15 residues. For the CDR3, the DNA is TGTGCCAGCAGCTCTCGACTAGCGGCCTGGAATGAGCAGTTCTTC. Protein: CASSSRLAAWNEQFF.

V gene TRBV14 combines with J gene TRBJ1-1; no definite D call. CDR1 and CDR2 from the germline V gene are SGHDN and FVKESK. Trimming cost V 4 bases and J 0 bases, with 6 bases left between them. The CDR3 covers 13 residues. The CDR3 loop reads CASSPSMNTEAFF. CDR3 nucleotides: TGTGCCAGCAGCCCCTCAATGAACACTGAAGCTTTCTTT.

This chain connects TRBV6-5 to TRBJ2-1; the match to TRBD2 covers 8 bases. The CDR3 extends over 16 amino acids. Losses at the gene ends were 0 bases for V and 7 bases for J; bases not matched to a gene: 8. The germline CDR1 and CDR2 sequences are MNHEY and SVGAGI. The CDR3 bases are TGTGCCAGCAGTTACTCGCGGGGGGCCGGCGGGAATGAGCAGTTCTTC. This translates into CASSYSRGAGGNEQFF.

The chain carries TRBV5-4 and TRBJ2-3; 12 bases map to TRBD2. This CDR3 region has 15 residues. Germline CDR1 SGHNT, CDR2 YYREEE (reference sequence). The trim removed 3 bases at V and 6 bases at J, leaving 5 bases unmatched. CDR3 region: CASSYYTSGGDTQYF. The CDR3 DNA follows: TGTGCCAGCAGCTATTATACTAGCGGGGGGGATACGCAGTATTTT.

V usage is TRBV6-5 and J usage is TRBJ2-1; 10 bases map to TRBD1. Germline values: CDR1 MNHEY, CDR2 SVGAGI. V was pared by 6 bases and J by 5 bases, with 7 bases of the junction left unmatched. There are 15 residues in the CDR3. The CDR3 spells CASSRLGTGDNEQFF. CDR3 bases: TGTGCCAGCAGCCGCCTCGGGACAGGGGACAATGAGCAGTTCTTC.

The V gene is TRBV2, the J gene TRBJ1-1; D gene uncertain. The germline gives CDR1 SNHLY, CDR2 FYNNEI. The CDR3 sequence is 13 residues long. V shed 3 bases and J shed 0 bases, with 5 bases lying between them. DNA for the CDR3: TGTGCCAGCAGTGACAGTTTGAACACTGAAGCTTTCTTT. Amino acids: CASSDSLNTEAFF.

The count of this clone is one. The chain couples TRBV4-2 to TRBJ1-2, with D perhaps matching TRBD1 (6 bases). Trimming left V 3 bases short and J 6 bases short, with 20 bases between. This CDR3 comprises 16 residues. In germline, CDR1 is LGHNA, CDR2 YNFKEQ. The CDR3 region has the DNA TGTGCCAGCAGCCAGGGAGGGACATCGGGATTGCATGGCTACACCTTC. Translated: CASSQGGTSGLHGYTF.

The chain uses TRBV6-5 and TRBJ2-7, with D perhaps TRBD1 (6 bases). Looked up from germline, CDR1 is MNHEY and CDR2 is SVGAGI. The CDR3 totals 15 residues. The V gene lost 6 bases and the J gene lost 0 bases, with 15 bases spanning the gap. CDR3 residues: CASRLYRDNSYEQYF. The CDR3 DNA reads TGTGCCAGCAGGCTATACCGGGACAACTCCTACGAGCAGTACTTC.

In this sample, this clone turned up a few times. This chain uses TRBV5-4 with TRBJ1-2; a possible D gene is TRBD1 (5 bases). CDR1 is SGHNT and CDR2 is YYREEE in the germline V gene (reference sequence). V was trimmed by 0 bases and J by 5 bases, leaving 8 bases between them. The length of the CDR3 is 13 residues. The CDR3 spells CASSLEGTYGYTF. Here the CDR3 DNA reads TGTGCCAGCAGCTTGGAGGGGACGTATGGCTACACCTTC.

The chain recombines TRBV7-2 with TRBJ2-1; TRBD2 matches at 11 bases. Per the germline V gene, CDR1 is SGHTA and CDR2 is FQGNSA. This CDR3 spans 15 amino acids. Unmatched junction bases numbered 9, after V lost 5 bases and J lost 9 bases. CDR3: CASSLSPSGGTEQFF. DNA of the CDR3: TGTGCCAGCAGCCTTAGCCCTAGCGGGGGGACTGAGCAGTTCTTC.

The chain carries TRBV5-6 and TRBJ2-7, with D unclear. The CDR3 spans 14 residues. The germline V and J ends were trimmed by 1 base and 3 bases, with 11 bases remaining between them. Germline values: CDR1 SGHDT, CDR2 YYEEEE. The chain's CDR3 is CASSLFGPRYEQYF. In DNA form, the CDR3 reads TGTGCCAGCAGCTTGTTCGGTCCCCGCTACGAGCAGTACTTC.

V gene TRBV2 combines with J gene TRBJ1-1; the D is unclear. V lost 1 base, J lost 1 base, and 10 bases lay in between. Germline CDR1 reads SNHLY; CDR2 reads FYNNEI. The CDR3 is 15 amino acids. The chain's CDR3 is CASSEERHPNTEAFF. CDR3 sequence (DNA): TGTGCCAGCAGTGAAGAGCGACACCCGAACACTGAAGCTTTCTTT.

V is TRBV27 and J is TRBJ2-2; no clear D. CDR1 is MNHEY and CDR2 is SMNVEV in the germline V gene (reference sequence). Trimming pared 3 bases from V and 4 bases from J, leaving 12 bases between. CDR3 length: 15 amino acids. The CDR3 region has the DNA TGTGCCAGCAGTTTGGGTAGGTGGGGCACCGGGGAGCTGTTTTTT. This encodes CASSLGRWGTGELFF.

The rearrangement joins TRBV7-3 to TRBJ1-2, with unresolved D. Trimming took off 1 base at V and 6 bases at J, with 9 bases between the two ends. Germline V gene sequence: CDR1 SGHTA, CDR2 FQGTGA. The CDR3 is 13 amino acids. The CDR3 here is CASSLIGGNGYTF. DNA of the CDR3: TGTGCCAGCAGCTTAATCGGAGGGAATGGCTACACCTTC.

This rearrangement joins TRBV7-2 to TRBJ2-1, with 10 positions matching TRBD2. The J segment lost 3 bases and the V segment lost 5 bases, leaving 10 bases of the junction unmatched. Per germline, CDR1 SGHTA and CDR2 FQGNSA. CDR3 length equals 17 residues. Written as DNA, the CDR3 is TGTGCCAGCAGCAGACGACAGCGGGGGGGCATCTACAATGAGCAGTTCTTC. Protein: CASSRRQRGGIYNEQFF. The full variable domain, its missing parts supplied by reference TRBV7-2 and TRBJ2-1, is GAGVSQSPSNKVTEKGKDVELRCDPISGHTALYWYRQSLGQGLEFLIYFQGNSAPDKSGLPSDRFSAERTGGSVSTLTIQRTQQEDSAVYLCASSRRQRGGIYNEQFFGPGTRLTVL.

A few counts support this clone. The chain couples TRBV4-1 to TRBJ1-2; TRBD1 is a possible D gene (6 bases). From germline, CDR1 is MGHRA and CDR2 YSYEKL. V lost 0 bases to trimming and J lost 5 bases, with 13 bases between them. This CDR3 has 15 amino acids. CDR3 sequence reads: CASSQDPGARYGYTF. The CDR3 bases are TGCGCCAGCAGCCAAGACCCGGGGGCGCGTTATGGCTACACCTTC.

The CDR3 DNA sequence: TGTGCCAGCAGCGACAGGGCTGAAGCTTTCTTT. It specifies CASSDRAEAFF. This sequence joins TRBV14 and TRBJ1-1; 7 bases line up with TRBD1. The germline CDR1 and CDR2 sequences are SGHDN and FVKESK. The CDR3 length is 11 residues. V lost 5 bases and J lost 6; bases outside the gene matches: 0.